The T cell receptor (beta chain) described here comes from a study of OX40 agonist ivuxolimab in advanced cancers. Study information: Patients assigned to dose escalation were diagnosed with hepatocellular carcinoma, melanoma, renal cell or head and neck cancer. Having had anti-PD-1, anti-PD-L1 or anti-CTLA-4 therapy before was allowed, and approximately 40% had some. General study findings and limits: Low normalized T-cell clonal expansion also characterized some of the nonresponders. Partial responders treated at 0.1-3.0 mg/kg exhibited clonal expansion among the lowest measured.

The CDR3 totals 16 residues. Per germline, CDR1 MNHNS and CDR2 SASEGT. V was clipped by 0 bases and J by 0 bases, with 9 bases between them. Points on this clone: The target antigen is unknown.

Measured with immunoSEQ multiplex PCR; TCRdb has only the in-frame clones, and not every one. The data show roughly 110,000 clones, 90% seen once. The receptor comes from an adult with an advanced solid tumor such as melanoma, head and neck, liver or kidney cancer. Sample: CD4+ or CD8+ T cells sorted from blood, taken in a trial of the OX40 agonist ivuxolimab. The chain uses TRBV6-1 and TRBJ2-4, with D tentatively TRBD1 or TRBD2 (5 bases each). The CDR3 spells CASSEAGDLAKNIQYF. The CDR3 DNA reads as TGTGCCAGCAGTGAAGCGGGGGATTTAGCCAAAAACATTCAGTACTTC.